The 8 T cell receptor beta chains reported below all come from one sample, sequenced in a study of vaccination and CD4 T cells after COVID-19. The Oncomine TCR Beta short-read assay was what sequenced the DNA obtained from cultured CD4+ T cells. TCRdb analysed the PCR reads with MiXCR anew, one entry per CDR3 protein. Among 8,000 to 10,000 distinct CDR3 sequences listed, roughly three fifths were seen once. As for treatment: roughly nine-day PBMC culture with coronavirus spike peptide pools or control peptides (ViraFEST assay). No antigens are known for them. The specimen was CD4+ T cells from blood, cultured in vitro. Receptor source: a human donor who had recovered from COVID-19.

As DNA, the CDR3 is TGTGCCAGCAGACTTACTGGCACAGATACGCAGTATTTT. Translated, it gives CASRLTGTDTQYF. V is TRBV27 and J is TRBJ2-3; D call uncertain. The V gene's germline CDR1 is MNHEY and CDR2 SMNVEV (reference sequence). The length of the CDR3 is 13 residues. V lost 6 bases and J lost 1, with 8 bases in between.

The rearrangement links TRBV2 to TRBJ2-5, with TRBD2 identical over 9 bases. CDR1 and CDR2 from the germline V gene are SNHLY and FYNNEI. The CDR3 extends over 16 amino acids. The junction had 8 bases not matched to a gene; V was cut back by 2 bases and J by 4 bases. CDR3 sequence (DNA): TGTGCCAGCAGTGAAAGTAGCGGGAGTACTGGAGAGACCCAGTACTTC. Translation: CASSESSGSTGETQYF. Together with reference TRBV2 and TRBJ2-5, the CDR3 gives the full variable domain: EPEVTQTPSHQVTQMGQEVILRCVPISNHLYFYWYRQILGQKVEFLVSFYNNEISEKSEIFDDQFSVERPDGSNFTLKIRSTKLEDSAMYFCASSESSGSTGETQYFGPGTRLLVL.

The J gene is TRBJ1-1, the V gene TRBV6-1; D call uncertain. The germline V gene encodes CDR1 MNHNS and CDR2 SASEGT. The length of the CDR3 is 12 residues. V lost 3 bases, J lost 2 bases, and 4 bases lay in between. CDR3 nucleotides: TGTGCCAGCAGTGATACAAACACTGAAGCTTTCTTT. Its translation is CASSDTNTEAFF.

CDR3 DNA: TGCAGTGCTCCGGGACAGGGAGCAGATACGCAGTATTTT. The encoded protein is CSAPGQGADTQYF. V is TRBV20-1 and J is TRBJ2-3, with 9 nucleotides matching TRBD1. CDR3 length: 13 amino acids. Germline loops: CDR1 DFQATT, CDR2 SNEGSKA (reference sequence). J was trimmed by 4 bases and V by 5 bases; bases with no gene match: 4.

The gene calls are TRBV19 and TRBJ1-1; D is unresolved. Germline V gene sequence: CDR1 LNHDA, CDR2 SQIVND (reference sequence). V lost 7 bases, J lost 8 bases, and 20 bases lay in between. The CDR3 is 14 residues long. The CDR3 here is CASNRRGFGSEAFF. Written as DNA, the CDR3 is TGTGCCAGTAATCGGCGCGGATTTGGCAGCGAAGCTTTCTTT.

This clonotype was recorded a few times. This chain uses TRBV6-5 with TRBJ1-4; no definite D call. Germline V gene data show CDR1 as MNHEY and CDR2 as SVGAGI. The CDR3 is 14 residues long. V lost 0 bases and J lost 5, with 7 bases in between. The CDR3 region is CASSYSGQNEKLFF. The CDR3 DNA is TGTGCCAGCAGTTACTCCGGGCAGAATGAAAAACTGTTTTTT.

V is TRBV2 and J is TRBJ2-2, with 7 nucleotides matching TRBD2. The length of the CDR3 is 15 residues. Trimming at V came to 2 bases and at J to 4 bases, leaving 4 bases not matched to a gene. Germline CDR1 and CDR2: SNHLY and FYNNEI. The chain's CDR3 is CASSERGEGTGELFF. CDR3 DNA sequence: TGTGCCAGCAGTGAACGGGGGGAGGGCACCGGGGAGCTGTTTTTT.

J is TRBJ1-1 and V is TRBV10-3; D not certain. V lost 0 bases, J lost 4 bases, and 9 bases lay in between. The germline V gene has CDR1 ENHRY and CDR2 SYGVKD. The CDR3 has 14 amino acids. DNA of the CDR3: TGTGCCATCAGTGAGTCCTGGGAGACCACTGAAGCTTTCTTT. It yields the protein CAISESWETTEAFF.